Following are 14 T cell receptor beta chains from one sample sequenced in a study of cytomegalovirus exposure and HLA in healthy donors (dated by TCRdb to 2015 to 2018). The library came from the immunoSEQ multiplex PCR assay. A mixture of 60 forward primers for TCR Vbeta segments and 13 reverse primers for TCR Jbeta segments was used in the multiplex PCR. TCRdb re-hosts the immuneACCESS table, in-frame sequences only. Its copies lack some clones; in the studies checked, an unresolved V gene accounts for under half of them, and the cause for the rest is not known. The sample table contains some 130,000 clones; only one count was recorded for 66% of them. Of the sample, roughly 1.7% falls within the top ten clones. The specimen was PBMCs. The receptors derive from a human donor in good health.

V usage is TRBV4-2 and J usage is TRBJ2-5; D is ambiguous. The J call may be mistaken, given a closer DNA end match to TRBJ2-7. CDR1 and CDR2 from the germline V gene are LGHNA and YNFKEQ. The CDR3 consists of 12 residues. The CDR3 DNA is TGTGCCAGCAGCCAGGGCCGTTACGAGCAGTACTTC. Protein product: CASSQGRYEQYF.

This chain connects TRBV5-1 to TRBJ2-7; 8 nucleotides line up with TRBD2. Germline CDR1 SGHRS, CDR2 YFSETQ. This CDR3 is 15 amino acids long. With 5 bases clipped from V and 2 bases from J, the junction kept 9 bases outside the gene matches. CDR3 sequence reads: CASRSSGGTTYEQYF. CDR3 nucleotide sequence: TGCGCCAGCAGAAGCTCGGGAGGGACCACCTACGAGCAGTACTTC.

The table lists this clone with a few counts. The chain combines TRBV28 with TRBJ2-1; D is undetermined. This CDR3 contains 12 residues. CDR1 MDHEN and CDR2 SYDVKM come from the germline V gene. Trimming stripped 11 bases from V and 7 bases from J, with 15 bases between. As DNA, the CDR3 is TGTGCCGTAGGTTCGGAGACTAATGAGCAGTTCTTC. This codes for CAVGSETNEQFF.

This chain links TRBV28 with TRBJ2-7, with TRBD2 matching 9 bases. CDR1 MDHEN and CDR2 SYDVKM come from the germline V gene. V lost 6 bases, J lost 4 bases, and 7 bases stayed unmatched. The CDR3 runs 14 residues. As DNA, the CDR3 is TGTGCCAGCAGCTACGGACTAGCGCTATACGAGCAGTACTTC. This codes for CASSYGLALYEQYF.

This clone was seen a few times. V gene TRBV4-1 combines with J gene TRBJ1-2, with D unclear. The CDR3 extends over 15 amino acids. Trimming took off 0 bases at V and 2 bases at J, with 10 bases between the two ends. Germline CDR1 MGHRA, CDR2 YSYEKL. CDR3 nucleotides: TGCGCCAGCAGCCAAGATCCACTTCCCAACTATGGCTACACCTTC. Translation gives CASSQDPLPNYGYTF.

The rearrangement uses TRBV18 and TRBJ2-1; 9 nucleotides agree with TRBD2. Per the germline V gene, CDR1 is KGHSH and CDR2 is LQKENI. This CDR3 comprises 15 residues. After removal of 2 bases from V and 5 bases from J, the junction contained 4 bases not matched to a gene. The CDR3 sequence: CASSPLAGGDNEQFF. The CDR3 nucleotides read TGTGCCAGCTCACCATTGGCGGGAGGGGACAATGAGCAGTTCTTC.

This sequence joins TRBV5-1 and TRBJ2-1; TRBD1 matches at 9 bases. Germline trimming cut 5 bases from V and 2 bases from J; bases unmatched to any gene: 8. Germline-derived CDR1 and CDR2 are SGHRS and YFSETQ. The CDR3 consists of 16 residues. The CDR3 sequence is CASRGRTGETYNEQFF. DNA of the CDR3: TGCGCCAGCAGGGGGAGGACAGGGGAAACCTACAATGAGCAGTTCTTC.

The V gene is TRBV9, the J gene TRBJ1-2, with 7 bases that match TRBD1. CDR1 is SGDLS, CDR2 YYNGEE, per germline. This CDR3 comprises 14 residues. J was trimmed by 3 bases and V by 4 bases; bases with no gene match: 6. Written as DNA, the CDR3 is TGTGCCAGCAGCACCCCCGGGACAGACTATGGCTACACCTTC. Translated, it gives CASSTPGTDYGYTF.

The rearrangement links TRBV2 to TRBJ2-7, with a possible D match to TRBD1 (6 bases). Trimming left V 3 bases short and J 0 bases short, with 12 bases between. Germline V lookup: CDR1 SNHLY, CDR2 FYNNEI. The CDR3 is 15 residues long. This chain's CDR3 is CASSEGDTSSYEQYF. The CDR3 DNA sequence: TGTGCCAGCAGTGAGGGGGACACGTCCTCCTACGAGCAGTACTTC.

The rearrangement joins TRBV10-3 to TRBJ2-7, with 14 bases identical to TRBD2. Per the germline V gene, CDR1 is ENHRY and CDR2 is SYGVKD. The CDR3 has 15 residues. Losses at the gene ends were 0 bases for V and 5 bases for J; bases not matched to a gene: 0. CDR3 in amino acids: CAISESGLAGDEQYF. CDR3 coding DNA: TGTGCCATCAGTGAGTCGGGACTAGCGGGAGACGAGCAGTACTTC.

This clone was detected once. The chain couples TRBV11-3 to TRBJ2-1; 9 nucleotides line up with TRBD1. The CDR3 loop spans 15 amino acids. Trimming took 5 bases from V and 8 from J; bases not matched to a gene: 10. CDR1 is SGHNT, CDR2 YENEEA, per germline. The CDR3 DNA is TGTGCCAGCAGCCCCCGGGACAGGGTGGTCGATGAGCAGTTCTTC. This translates into CASSPRDRVVDEQFF. The full variable domain, completed using reference TRBV11-3 and TRBJ2-1, is EAGVVQSPRYKIIEKKQPVAFWCNPISGHNTLYWYLQNLGQGPELLIRYENEEAVDDSQLPKDRFSAERLKGVDSTLKIQPAELGDSAVYLCASSPRDRVVDEQFFGPGTRLTVL.

V and J are TRBV2 and TRBJ1-4, with 11 bases that match TRBD1. The CDR3 spans 15 residues. Germline-derived CDR1 and CDR2 are SNHLY and FYNNEI. J gave up 7 bases and V 5 bases, and 6 bases lay outside the gene matches. The CDR3 loop reads CASSLGQGGGEKLFF. CDR3 nucleotides: TGTGCCAGCAGTTTGGGACAGGGGGGCGGTGAAAAACTGTTTTTT.

V is TRBV14 and J is TRBJ2-2; 8 bases are shared with TRBD1. CDR3 length equals 15 residues. The junction had 8 bases not matched to a gene; V was cut back by 6 bases and J by 5 bases. Germline CDR1 SGHDN, CDR2 FVKESK. CDR3 region: CASSNPGGRTGELFF. Written as DNA, the CDR3 is TGTGCCAGCAGTAACCCAGGGGGCAGAACCGGGGAGCTGTTTTTT. Drawing the rest from reference TRBV14 and TRBJ2-2, the complete variable domain is EAGVTQFPSHSVIEKGQTVTLRCDPISGHDNLYWYRRVMGKEIKFLLHFVKESKQDESGMPNNRFLAERTGGTYSTLKVQPAELEDSGVYFCASSNPGGRTGELFFGEGSRLTVL.

In nucleotides, the CDR3 is TGTGCCAGCAGGGGACTAGCGGGAGAAAATGAGCAGTTCTTC. This translates into CASRGLAGENEQFF. The chain has TRBV6-1 and TRBJ2-1; TRBD2 matches 14 bases. V was clipped by 6 bases and J by 7 bases; unmatched bases: 2. In germline, CDR1 is MNHNS, CDR2 SASEGT. The CDR3 runs 14 residues.